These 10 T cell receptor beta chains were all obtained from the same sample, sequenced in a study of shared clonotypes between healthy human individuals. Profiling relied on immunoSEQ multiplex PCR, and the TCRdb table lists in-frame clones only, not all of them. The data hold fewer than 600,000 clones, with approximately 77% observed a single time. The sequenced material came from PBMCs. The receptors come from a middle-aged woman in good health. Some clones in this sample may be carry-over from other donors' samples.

The CDR3 sequence: CASSQQLAGAYEQYF. DNA of the CDR3: TGCGCCAGCAGCCAGCAGCTAGCGGGAGCCTACGAGCAGTACTTC. The chain couples TRBV4-3 to TRBJ2-7; TRBD2 matches at 10 bases. This CDR3 spans 15 amino acids. CDR1 is LGHNA, CDR2 YSLEER, per germline. Trimming removed 3 bases from V and 2 bases from J; junction bases left unmatched: 4.

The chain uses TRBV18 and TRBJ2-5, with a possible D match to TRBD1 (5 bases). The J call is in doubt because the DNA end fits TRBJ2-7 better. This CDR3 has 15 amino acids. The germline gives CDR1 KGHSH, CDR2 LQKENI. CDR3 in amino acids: CASSPGTGPSYEQYF. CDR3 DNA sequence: TGTGCCAGCTCACCAGGAACAGGCCCCTCCTACGAGCAGTACTTC.

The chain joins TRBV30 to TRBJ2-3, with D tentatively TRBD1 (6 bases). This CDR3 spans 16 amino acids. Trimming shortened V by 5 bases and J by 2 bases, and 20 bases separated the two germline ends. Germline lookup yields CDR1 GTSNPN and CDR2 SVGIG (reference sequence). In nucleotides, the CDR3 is TGTGCCTGGGACTGGGTCCAGGGACAAGCCACAGATACGCAGTATTTT. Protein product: CAWDWVQGQATDTQYF.

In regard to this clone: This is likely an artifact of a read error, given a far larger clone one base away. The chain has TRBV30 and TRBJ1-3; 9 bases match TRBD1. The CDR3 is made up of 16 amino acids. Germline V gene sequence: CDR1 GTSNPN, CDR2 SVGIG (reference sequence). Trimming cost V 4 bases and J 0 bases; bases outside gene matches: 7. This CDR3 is CAWMSLGQGSGNTIYF. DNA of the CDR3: TGTGCCTGGATGTCGTTGGGACAGGGCTCTGGAAACACCATATATTTT.

The CDR3 loop reads CASSFRTGRGNEQFF. CDR3 DNA sequence: TGTGCCAGCAGTTTCCGGACAGGGCGCGGCAATGAGCAGTTCTTC. The J gene is TRBJ2-1, the V gene TRBV6-5; 8 nucleotides align to TRBD1. CDR1 is MNHEY and CDR2 is SVGAGI in the germline V gene. This CDR3 region has 15 residues. V shed 4 bases, J shed 6 bases, and the junction held 8 bases outside the gene matches.

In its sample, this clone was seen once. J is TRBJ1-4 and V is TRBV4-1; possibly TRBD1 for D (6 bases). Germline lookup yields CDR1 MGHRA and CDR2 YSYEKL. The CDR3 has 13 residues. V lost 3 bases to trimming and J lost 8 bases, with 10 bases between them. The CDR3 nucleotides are TGCGCCAGCAGCCAGACAGGAGGGGAAAAACTGTTTTTT. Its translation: CASSQTGGEKLFF.

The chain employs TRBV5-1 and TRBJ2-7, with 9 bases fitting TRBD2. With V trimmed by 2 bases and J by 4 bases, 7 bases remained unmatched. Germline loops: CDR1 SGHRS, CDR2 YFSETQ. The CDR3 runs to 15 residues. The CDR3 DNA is TGCGCCAGCAGCTTAGTAGCGGGGGCCTTTTACGAGCAGTACTTC. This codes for CASSLVAGAFYEQYF.

The chain's CDR3 is CASRSDEANEKLFF. CDR3 nucleotide sequence: TGTGCCAGCAGATCTGACGAAGCTAATGAAAAACTGTTTTTT. The chain uses TRBV5-4 and TRBJ1-4; D gene unclear. This CDR3 is 14 amino acids long. Germline loops: CDR1 SGHNT, CDR2 YYREEE (reference sequence). Trimming pared 5 bases from V and 3 bases from J, leaving 11 bases between.

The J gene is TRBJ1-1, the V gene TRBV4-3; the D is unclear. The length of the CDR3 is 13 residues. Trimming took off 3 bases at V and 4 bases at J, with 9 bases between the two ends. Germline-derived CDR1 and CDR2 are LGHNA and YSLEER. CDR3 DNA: TGCGCCAGCAGCCACCGCTGGGGCACTGAAGCTTTCTTT. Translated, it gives CASSHRWGTEAFF.

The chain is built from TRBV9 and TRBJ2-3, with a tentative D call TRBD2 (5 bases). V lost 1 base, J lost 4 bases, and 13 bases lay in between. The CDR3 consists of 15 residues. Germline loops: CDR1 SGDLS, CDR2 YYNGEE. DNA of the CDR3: TGTGCCAGCAGCGTAACAGCGGTAGGATCAGATACGCAGTATTTT. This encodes CASSVTAVGSDTQYF.